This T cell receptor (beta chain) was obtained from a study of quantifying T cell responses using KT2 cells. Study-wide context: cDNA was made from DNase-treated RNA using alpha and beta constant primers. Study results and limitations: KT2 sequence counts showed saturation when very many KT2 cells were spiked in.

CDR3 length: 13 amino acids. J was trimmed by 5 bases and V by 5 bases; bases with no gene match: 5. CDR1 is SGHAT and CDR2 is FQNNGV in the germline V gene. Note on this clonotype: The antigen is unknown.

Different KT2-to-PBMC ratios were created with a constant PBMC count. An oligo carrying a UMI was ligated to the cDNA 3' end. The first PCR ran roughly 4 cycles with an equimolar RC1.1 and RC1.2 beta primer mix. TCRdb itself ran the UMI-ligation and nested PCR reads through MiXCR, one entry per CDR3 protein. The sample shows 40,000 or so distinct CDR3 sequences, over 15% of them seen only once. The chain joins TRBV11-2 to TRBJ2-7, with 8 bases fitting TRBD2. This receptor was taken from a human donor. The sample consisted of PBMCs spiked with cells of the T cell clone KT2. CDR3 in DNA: TGTGCCAGCAGCCGTACTAGCGGTGACGAGCAGTACTTC. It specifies CASSRTSGDEQYF.